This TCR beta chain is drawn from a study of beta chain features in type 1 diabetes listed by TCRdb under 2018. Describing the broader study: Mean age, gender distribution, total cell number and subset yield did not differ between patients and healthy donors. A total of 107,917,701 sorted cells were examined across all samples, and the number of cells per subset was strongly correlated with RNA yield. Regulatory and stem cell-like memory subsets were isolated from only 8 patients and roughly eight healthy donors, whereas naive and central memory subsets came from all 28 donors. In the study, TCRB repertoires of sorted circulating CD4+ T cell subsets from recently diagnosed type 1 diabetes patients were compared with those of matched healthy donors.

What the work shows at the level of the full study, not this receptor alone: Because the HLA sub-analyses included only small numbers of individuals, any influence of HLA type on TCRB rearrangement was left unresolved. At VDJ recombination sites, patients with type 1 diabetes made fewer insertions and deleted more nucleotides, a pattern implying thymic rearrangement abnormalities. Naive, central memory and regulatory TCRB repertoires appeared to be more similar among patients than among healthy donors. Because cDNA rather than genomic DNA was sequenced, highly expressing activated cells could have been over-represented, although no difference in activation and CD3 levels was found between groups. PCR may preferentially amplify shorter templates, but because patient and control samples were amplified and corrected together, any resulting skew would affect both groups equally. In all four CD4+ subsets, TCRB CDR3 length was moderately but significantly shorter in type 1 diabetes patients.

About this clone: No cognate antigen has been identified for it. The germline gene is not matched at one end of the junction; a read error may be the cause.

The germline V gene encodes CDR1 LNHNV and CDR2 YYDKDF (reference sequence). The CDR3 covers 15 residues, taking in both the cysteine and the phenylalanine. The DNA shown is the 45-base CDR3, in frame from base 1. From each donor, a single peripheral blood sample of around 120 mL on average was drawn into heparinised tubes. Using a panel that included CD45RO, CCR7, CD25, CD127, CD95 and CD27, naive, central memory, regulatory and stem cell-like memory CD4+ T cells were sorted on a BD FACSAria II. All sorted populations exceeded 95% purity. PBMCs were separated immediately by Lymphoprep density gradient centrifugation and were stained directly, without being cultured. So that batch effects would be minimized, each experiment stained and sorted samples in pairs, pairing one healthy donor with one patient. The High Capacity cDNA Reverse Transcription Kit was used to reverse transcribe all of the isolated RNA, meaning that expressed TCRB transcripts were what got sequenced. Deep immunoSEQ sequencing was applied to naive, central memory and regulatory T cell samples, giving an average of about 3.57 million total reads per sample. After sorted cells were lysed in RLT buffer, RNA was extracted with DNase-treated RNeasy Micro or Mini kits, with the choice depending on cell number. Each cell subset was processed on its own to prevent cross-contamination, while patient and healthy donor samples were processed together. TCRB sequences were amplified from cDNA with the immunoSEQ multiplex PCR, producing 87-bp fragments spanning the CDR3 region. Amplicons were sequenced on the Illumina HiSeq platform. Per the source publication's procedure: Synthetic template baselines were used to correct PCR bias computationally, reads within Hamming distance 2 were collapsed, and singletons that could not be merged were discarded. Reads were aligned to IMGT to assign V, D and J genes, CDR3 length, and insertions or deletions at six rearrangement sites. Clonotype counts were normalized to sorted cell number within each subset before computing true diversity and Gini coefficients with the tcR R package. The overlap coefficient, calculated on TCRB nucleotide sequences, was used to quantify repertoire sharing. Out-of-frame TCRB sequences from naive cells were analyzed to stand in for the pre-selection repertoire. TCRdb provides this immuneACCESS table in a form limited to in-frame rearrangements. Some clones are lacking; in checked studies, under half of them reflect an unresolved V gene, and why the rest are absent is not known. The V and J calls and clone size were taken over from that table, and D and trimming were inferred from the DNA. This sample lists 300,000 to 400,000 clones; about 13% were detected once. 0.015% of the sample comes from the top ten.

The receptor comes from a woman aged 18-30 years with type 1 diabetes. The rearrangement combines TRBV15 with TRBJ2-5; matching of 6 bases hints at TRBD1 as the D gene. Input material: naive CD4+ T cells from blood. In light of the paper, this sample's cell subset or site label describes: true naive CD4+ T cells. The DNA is TGTGCCACCAGCAGCACAGACGATGGGGGCGAGACCCCGTACTTC. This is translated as CATSSTDDGGETPYF.